The subject of this entry is one T cell receptor beta chain. Its antigen is currently unknown. CDR3 size: 12 residues. Trimming left V 3 bases short and J 6 bases short, with 7 bases between. Germline lookup yields CDR1 SGHRS and CDR2 YFSETQ. These data are taken from a study of naive and memory T cell subsets. Whole-study results and caveats: From naive to CM, EM and EMRA, diversity decreased and Gini increased. Over 90% of naive TCR sequences appeared only once, unlike memory subsets.

Separate alpha and beta amplification began at the second PCR step. The beta constant-region primer was an equimolar mix of two oligonucleotides covering TRBC1 and TRBC2. MiXCR, applied by TCRdb to the UMI-ligation and nested PCR reads, yields one record per CDR3 protein. This table holds roughly 98,000 distinct CDR3 sequences, roughly 7% found once. Source material: central memory CD4+ T cells from blood. This TCR derives from a human donor in good health. The chain is built from TRBV5-1 and TRBJ2-1; no reliable D call. This CDR3 reads CASSSNINEQFF. The CDR3 DNA is TGCGCCAGCAGCTCGAACATCAATGAGCAGTTCTTC.